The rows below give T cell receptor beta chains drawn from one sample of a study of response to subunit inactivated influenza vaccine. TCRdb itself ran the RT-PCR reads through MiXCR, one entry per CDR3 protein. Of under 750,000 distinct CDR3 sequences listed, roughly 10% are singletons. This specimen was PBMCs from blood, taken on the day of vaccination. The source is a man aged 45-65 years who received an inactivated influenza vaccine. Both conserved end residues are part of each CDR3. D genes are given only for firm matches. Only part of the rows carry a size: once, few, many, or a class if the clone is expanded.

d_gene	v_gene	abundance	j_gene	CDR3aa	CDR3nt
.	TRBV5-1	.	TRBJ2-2	CASTKGWNTGELFF	TGCGCCAGCACGAAGGGGTGGAACACCGGGGAGCTGTTTTTT
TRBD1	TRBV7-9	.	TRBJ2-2	CASSGFRGQNTGELFF	TGTGCCAGCAGCGGCTTCAGGGGGCAGAACACCGGGGAGCTGTTTTTT
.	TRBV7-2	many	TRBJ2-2	CASSQRHGYTGELFF	TGTGCCAGCAGCCAGCGTCACGGTTACACCGGGGAGCTGTTTTTT
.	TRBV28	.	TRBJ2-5	CASSTWAQETQYF	TGTGCCAGCAGTACCTGGGCCCAAGAGACCCAGTACTTC
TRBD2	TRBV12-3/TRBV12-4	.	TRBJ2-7	CASSTGTSAKGAKQYF	TGTGCCAGCAGCACCGGGACTAGCGCCAAAGGGGCAAAGCAGTACTTC
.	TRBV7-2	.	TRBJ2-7	CASSTQTGTSYEQYF	TGTGCCAGCAGCACACAGACAGGAACGAGCTACGAGCAGTACTTC
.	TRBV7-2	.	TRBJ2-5	CASSLRIGIQETQYF	TGTGCCAGCAGCTTACGTATCGGAATCCAAGAGACCCAGTACTTC
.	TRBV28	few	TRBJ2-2	CASSSRRGGELFF	TGTGCCAGCAGCTCCCGGAGGGGAGGGGAGCTGTTTTTT
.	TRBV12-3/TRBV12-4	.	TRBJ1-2	CASSFGRSYYGYTF	TGTGCCAGCAGTTTTGGTCGGTCCTACTATGGCTACACCTTC
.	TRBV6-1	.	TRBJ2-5	CASSQTPIVETQYF	TGTGCCAGCAGTCAAACCCCCATAGTGGAGACCCAGTACTTC
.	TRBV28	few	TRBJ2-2	CASIGGNTGELFF	TGTGCCAGCATCGGAGGGAACACCGGGGAGCTGTTTTTT
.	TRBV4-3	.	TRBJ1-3	CASSHDRTDGNTIYF	TGCGCCAGCAGCCACGACAGGACAGACGGAAACACCATATATTTT
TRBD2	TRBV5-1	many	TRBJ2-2	CASSLLAGGETGELFF	TGCGCCAGCAGCTTGTTGGCGGGAGGAGAGACCGGGGAGCTGTTTTTT
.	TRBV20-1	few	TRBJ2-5	CSEGSQETQYF	TGCAGTGAGGGCAGCCAAGAGACCCAGTACTTC
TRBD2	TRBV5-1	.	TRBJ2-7	CASSRSGEEQYF	TGCGCCAGCAGCCGGAGCGGGGAGGAGCAGTACTTC
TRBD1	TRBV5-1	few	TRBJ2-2	CASSPGRTGDTGELFF	TGCGCCAGCAGCCCGGGAAGGACAGGGGACACCGGGGAGCTGTTTTTT
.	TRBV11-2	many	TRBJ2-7	CASSLGWAGGNYEQYF	TGTGCCAGCAGCTTAGGTTGGGCAGGGGGGAATTACGAGCAGTACTTC
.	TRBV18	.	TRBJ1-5	CASSREWDQPQHF	TGTGCCAGCTCACGAGAGTGGGATCAGCCCCAGCATTTT
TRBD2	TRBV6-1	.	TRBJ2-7	CASIGLAGGNSYEQYF	TGTGCCAGCATCGGACTAGCGGGGGGGAACTCCTACGAGCAGTACTTC
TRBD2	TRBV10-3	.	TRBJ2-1	CAISELSSGGYNEQFF	TGTGCCATCAGTGAGCTATCTAGCGGGGGCTACAATGAGCAGTTCTTC